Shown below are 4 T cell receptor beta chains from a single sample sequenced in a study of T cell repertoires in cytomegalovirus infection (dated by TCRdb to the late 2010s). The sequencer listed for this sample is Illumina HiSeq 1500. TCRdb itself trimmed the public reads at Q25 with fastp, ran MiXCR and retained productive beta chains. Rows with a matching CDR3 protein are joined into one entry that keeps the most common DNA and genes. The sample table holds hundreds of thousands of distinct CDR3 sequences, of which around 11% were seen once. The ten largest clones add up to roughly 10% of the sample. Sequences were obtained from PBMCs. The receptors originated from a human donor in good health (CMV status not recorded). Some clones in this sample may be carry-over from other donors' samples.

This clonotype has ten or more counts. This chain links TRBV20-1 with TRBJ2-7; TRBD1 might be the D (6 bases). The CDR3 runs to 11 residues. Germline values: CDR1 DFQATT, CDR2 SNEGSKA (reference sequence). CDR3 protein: CSAKGVYEQYF. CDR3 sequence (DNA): TGCAGCGCCAAGGGGGTCTACGAGCAGTACTTC.

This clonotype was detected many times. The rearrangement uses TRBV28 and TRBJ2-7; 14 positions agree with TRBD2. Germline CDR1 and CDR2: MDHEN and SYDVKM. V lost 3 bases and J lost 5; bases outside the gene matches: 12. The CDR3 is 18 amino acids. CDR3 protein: CASSFPGTSGRWMNEQYF. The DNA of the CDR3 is TGTGCCAGCAGTTTCCCCGGGACTAGCGGGAGATGGATGAACGAGCAGTACTTC.

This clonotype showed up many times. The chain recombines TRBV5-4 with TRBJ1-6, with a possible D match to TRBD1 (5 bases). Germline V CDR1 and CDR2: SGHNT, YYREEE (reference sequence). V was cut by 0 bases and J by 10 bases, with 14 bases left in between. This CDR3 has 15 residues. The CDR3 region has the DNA TGTGCCAGCAGCTTGGGGGGGGGTCCACGGTCACCCCTCCACTTT. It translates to CASSLGGGPRSPLHF.

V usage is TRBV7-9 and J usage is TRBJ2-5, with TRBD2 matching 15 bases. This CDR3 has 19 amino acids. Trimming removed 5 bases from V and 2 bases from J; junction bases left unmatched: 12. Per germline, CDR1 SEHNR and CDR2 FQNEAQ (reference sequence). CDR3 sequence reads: CASSSRGLAGGRRQETQYF. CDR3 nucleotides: TGTGCCAGCAGCAGCCGGGGACTAGCGGGAGGTCGGAGGCAAGAGACCCAGTACTTC. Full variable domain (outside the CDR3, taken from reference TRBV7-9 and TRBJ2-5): DTGVSQNPRHKITKRGQNVTFRCDPISEHNRLYWYRQTLGQGPEFLTYFQNEAQLEKSRLLSDRFSAERPKGSFSTLEIQRTEQGDSAMYLCASSSRGLAGGRRQETQYFGPGTRLLVL.